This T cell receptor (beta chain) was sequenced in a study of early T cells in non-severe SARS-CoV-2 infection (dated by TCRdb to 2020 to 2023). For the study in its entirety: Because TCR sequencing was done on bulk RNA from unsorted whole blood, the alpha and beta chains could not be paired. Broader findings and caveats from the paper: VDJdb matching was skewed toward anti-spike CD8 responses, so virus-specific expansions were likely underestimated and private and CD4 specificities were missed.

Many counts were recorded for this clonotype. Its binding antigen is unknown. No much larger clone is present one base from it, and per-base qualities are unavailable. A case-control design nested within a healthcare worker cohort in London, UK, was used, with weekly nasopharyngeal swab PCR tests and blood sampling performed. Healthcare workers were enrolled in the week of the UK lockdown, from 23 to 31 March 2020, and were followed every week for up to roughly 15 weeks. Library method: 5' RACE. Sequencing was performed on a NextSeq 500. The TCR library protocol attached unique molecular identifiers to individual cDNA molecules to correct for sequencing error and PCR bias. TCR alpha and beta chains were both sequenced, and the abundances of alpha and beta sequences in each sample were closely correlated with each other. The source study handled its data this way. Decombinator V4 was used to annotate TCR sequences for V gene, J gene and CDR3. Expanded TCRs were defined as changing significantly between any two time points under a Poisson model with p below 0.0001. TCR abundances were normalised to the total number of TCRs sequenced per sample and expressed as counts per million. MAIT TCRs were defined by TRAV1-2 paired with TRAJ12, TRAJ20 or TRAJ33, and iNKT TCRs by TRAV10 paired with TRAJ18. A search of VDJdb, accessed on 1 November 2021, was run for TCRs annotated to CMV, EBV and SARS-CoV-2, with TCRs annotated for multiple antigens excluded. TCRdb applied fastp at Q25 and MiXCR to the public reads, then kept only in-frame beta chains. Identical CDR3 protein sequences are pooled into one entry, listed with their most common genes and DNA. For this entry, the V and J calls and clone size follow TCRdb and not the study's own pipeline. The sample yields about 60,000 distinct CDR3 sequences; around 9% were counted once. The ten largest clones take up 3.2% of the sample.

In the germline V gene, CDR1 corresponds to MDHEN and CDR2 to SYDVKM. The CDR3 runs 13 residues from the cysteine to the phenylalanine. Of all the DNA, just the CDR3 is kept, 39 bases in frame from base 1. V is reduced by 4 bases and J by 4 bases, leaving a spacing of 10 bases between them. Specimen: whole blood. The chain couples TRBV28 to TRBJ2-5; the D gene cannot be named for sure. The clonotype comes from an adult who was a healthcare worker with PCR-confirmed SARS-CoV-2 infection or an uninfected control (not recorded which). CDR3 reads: CASSSRVAETQYF. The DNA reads TGTGCCAGCAGTTCTAGGGTAGCAGAGACCCAGTACTTC.